The 4 T cell receptor beta chains presented below share a single source sample, sequenced in a study of CD4+ T cells in melanoma. Assay: immunoSEQ multiplex PCR; the TCRdb copy retains only in-frame clones and omits some. Here the sample spans about 5,700 clones, approximately 72% being singletons. Sequencing used cells from a culture (not recorded whether cultured in vitro). These receptor sequences come from a human donor with melanoma.

V and J are TRBV6-5 and TRBJ2-2; 7 positions agree with TRBD2. Germline V gene data show CDR1 as MNHEY and CDR2 as SVGAGI. Germline trimming cut 5 bases from V and 1 base from J; bases unmatched to any gene: 4. The CDR3 is 15 residues long. DNA of the CDR3: TGTGCCAGCAGTCGCGGACTAGGGAACACCGGGGAGCTGTTTTTT. It specifies CASSRGLGNTGELFF.

The V call is TRBV2, the J call TRBJ2-7; the D gene is possibly TRBD1 (5 bases). This CDR3 spans 12 amino acids. V was shortened by 7 bases and J by 3 bases, with 10 bases between the two germline ends. The germline gives CDR1 SNHLY, CDR2 FYNNEI. The CDR3 is CASTDSYYEQYF. CDR3 nucleotide sequence: TGTGCCAGCACTGACAGCTACTACGAGCAGTACTTC.

The V call is TRBV12-5, the J call TRBJ1-6; the match to TRBD1 covers 9 bases. This CDR3 is 15 amino acids long. Per the germline V gene, CDR1 is LGHNT and CDR2 is FRNRAP. The V segment lost 0 bases and the J segment 7 bases; nucleotides outside the gene matches: 1. CDR3 coding DNA: TGTGCTAGTGGTTTGGTCGGACAGGGGAATTCACCCCTCCACTTT. The encoded protein is CASGLVGQGNSPLHF.

The chain couples TRBV12-3 or TRBV12-4 to TRBJ1-2, with D hard to call. The ends were cut back, 5 bases at V and 0 bases at J, with 4 bases in the middle. The length of the CDR3 is 12 residues. For the CDR3, the DNA is TGTGCCAGCAGTCGGACTAACTATGGCTACACCTTC. Protein: CASSRTNYGYTF.